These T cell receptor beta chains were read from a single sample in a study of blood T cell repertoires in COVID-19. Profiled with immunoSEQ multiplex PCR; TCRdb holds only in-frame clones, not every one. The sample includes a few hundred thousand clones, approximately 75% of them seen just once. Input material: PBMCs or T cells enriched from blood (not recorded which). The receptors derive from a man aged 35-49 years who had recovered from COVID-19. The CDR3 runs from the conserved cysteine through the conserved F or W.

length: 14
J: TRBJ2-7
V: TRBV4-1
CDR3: CASSQTTGFYEQYF

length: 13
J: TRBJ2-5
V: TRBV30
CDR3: CAWSVRWGQTQYF

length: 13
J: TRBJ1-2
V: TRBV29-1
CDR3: CSAQIGTGGGYTF

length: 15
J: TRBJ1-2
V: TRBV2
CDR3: CASSYSGQGANGYTF

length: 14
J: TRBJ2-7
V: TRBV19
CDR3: CASSRTGDSYEQYF

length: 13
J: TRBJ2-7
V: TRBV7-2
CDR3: CASSQGLATEQYF

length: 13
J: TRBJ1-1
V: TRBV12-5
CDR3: CASGSQGYTEAFF

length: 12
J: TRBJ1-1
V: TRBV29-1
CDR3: CSVGQGRAEAFF

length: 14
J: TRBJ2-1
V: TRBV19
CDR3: CASSGRLSYNEQFF

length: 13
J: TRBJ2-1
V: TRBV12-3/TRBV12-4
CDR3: CASSSTSGNEQFF

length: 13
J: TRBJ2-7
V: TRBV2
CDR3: CASSVDKGLEQYF

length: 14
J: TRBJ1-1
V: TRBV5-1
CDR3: CASSLTASDTEAFF

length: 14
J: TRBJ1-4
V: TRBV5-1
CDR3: CASTPGGVGEKLFF

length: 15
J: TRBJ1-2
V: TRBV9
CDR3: CASSAPPGVNYGYTF

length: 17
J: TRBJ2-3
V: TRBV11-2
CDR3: CASSLVASSGIEDTQYF

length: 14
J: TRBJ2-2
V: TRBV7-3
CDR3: CASSLRTGPGELFF

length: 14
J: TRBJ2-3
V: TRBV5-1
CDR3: CASSPRGDSDTQYF

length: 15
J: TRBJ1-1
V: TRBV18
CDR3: CASSGQGAANTEAFF

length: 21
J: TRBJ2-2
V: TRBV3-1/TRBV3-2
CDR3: CASSQDLNQPGLAAYTGELFF

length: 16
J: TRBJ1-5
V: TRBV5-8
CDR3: CASSRRSTGSNQPQHF

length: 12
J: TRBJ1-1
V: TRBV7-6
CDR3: CASSPSNAEAFF

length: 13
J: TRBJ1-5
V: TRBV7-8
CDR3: CASSPTGDQPQHF

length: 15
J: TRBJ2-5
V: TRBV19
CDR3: CASSPSGLREETQYF

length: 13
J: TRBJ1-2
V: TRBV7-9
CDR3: CASSLALGRGYTF